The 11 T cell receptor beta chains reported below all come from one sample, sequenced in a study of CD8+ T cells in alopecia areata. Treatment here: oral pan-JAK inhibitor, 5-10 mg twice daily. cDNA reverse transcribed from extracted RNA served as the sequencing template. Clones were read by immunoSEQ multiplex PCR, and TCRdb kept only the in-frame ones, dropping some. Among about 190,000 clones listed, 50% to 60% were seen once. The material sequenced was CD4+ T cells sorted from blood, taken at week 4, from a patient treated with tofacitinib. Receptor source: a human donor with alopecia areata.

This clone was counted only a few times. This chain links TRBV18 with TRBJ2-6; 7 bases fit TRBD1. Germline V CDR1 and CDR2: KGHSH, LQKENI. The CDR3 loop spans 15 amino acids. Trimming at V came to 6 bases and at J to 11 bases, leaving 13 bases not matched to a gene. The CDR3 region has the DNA TGTGCCAGCTCCCCAAGGGACAGCCCAAGAGACGTCCTGACTTTC. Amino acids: CASSPRDSPRDVLTF.

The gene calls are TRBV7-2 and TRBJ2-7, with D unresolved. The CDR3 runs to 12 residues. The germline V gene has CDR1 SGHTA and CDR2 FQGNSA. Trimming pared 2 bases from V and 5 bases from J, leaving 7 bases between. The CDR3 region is CASSLRFDEQYF. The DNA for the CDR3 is TGTGCCAGCAGCTTAAGGTTTGACGAGCAGTACTTC.

In DNA form, the CDR3 reads TGTGCCAGCAGCCGGGTAGCGGGAGTCTCAGATACGCAGTATTTT. Its protein is CASSRVAGVSDTQYF. The chain combines TRBV7-8 with TRBJ2-3, with 9 bases aligning to TRBD2. The CDR3 runs 15 residues. With 5 bases clipped from V and 4 bases from J, the junction kept 7 bases outside the gene matches. Germline-derived CDR1 and CDR2 are SGHVS and FQNEAQ.

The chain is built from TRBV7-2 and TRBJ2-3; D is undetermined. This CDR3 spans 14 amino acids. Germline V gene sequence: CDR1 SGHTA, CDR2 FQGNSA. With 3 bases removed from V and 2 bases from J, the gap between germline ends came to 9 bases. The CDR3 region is CASSFDTNTDTQYF. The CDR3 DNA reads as TGTGCCAGCAGCTTTGATACTAACACAGATACGCAGTATTTT.

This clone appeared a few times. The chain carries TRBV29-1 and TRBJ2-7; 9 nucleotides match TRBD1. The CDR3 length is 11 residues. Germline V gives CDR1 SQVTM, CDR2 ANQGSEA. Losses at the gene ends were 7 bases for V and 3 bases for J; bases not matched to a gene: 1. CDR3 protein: CSGGQGYEQYF. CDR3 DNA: TGCAGCGGGGGACAGGGCTACGAGCAGTACTTC.

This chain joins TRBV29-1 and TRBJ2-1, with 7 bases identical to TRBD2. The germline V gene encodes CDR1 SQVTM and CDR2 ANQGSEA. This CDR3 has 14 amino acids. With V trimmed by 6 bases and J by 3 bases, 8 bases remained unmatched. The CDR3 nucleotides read TGCAGCGTCGCTAAAGCGGGATACTACAATGAGCAGTTCTTC. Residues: CSVAKAGYYNEQFF.

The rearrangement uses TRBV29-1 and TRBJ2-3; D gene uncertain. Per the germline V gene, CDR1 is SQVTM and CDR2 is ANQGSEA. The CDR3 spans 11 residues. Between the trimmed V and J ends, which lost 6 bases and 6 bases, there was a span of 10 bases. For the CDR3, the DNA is TGCAGCGTCCGGTTCCGGGATACGCAGTATTTT. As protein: CSVRFRDTQYF.

In DNA form, the CDR3 reads TGTGCCAGCAGCGTAGGTGTGGCGGGGGCGTACTCTGGGGCCAACGTCCTGACTTTC. Translating it yields CASSVGVAGAYSGANVLTF. V gene TRBV9 combines with J gene TRBJ2-6; D is perhaps TRBD2 (7 bases). CDR3 size: 19 residues. V was pared by 0 bases and J by 0 bases, with 16 bases between. Germline V gene sequence: CDR1 SGDLS, CDR2 YYNGEE.

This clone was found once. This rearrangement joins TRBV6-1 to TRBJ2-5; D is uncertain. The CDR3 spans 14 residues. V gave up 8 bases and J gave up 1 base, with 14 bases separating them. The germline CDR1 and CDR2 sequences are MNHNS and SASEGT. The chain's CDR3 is CASVAATSQETQYF. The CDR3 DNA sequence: TGTGCCAGCGTGGCTGCAACCTCCCAAGAGACCCAGTACTTC.

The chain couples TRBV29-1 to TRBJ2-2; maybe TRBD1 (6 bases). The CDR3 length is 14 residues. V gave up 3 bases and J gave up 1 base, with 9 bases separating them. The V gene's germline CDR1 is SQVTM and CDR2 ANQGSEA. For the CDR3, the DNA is TGCAGCGTTGATGACAGGCGGAACACCGGGGAGCTGTTTTTT. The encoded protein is CSVDDRRNTGELFF.

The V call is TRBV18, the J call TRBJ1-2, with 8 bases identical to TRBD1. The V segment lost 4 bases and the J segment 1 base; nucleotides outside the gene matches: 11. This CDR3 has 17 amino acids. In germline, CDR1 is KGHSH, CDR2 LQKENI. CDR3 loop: CASSRTKTDRDNYGYTF. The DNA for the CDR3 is TGTGCCAGCTCACGCACCAAAACGGACAGGGATAACTATGGCTACACCTTC.